Following are 9 T cell receptor beta chains from one sample sequenced in a study of T-cell reconstitution after alpha-beta-depleted transplantation in children. This sample's TCRbeta library carried unique molecular identifier barcodes. MiXCR, applied by TCRdb to the PCR reads, yields one record per CDR3 protein. Among a few hundred thousand distinct CDR3 sequences listed, roughly 25% were seen once. The sequencing used PBMCs, mostly from graft donor cells, collected 180 days after TCRalphabeta/CD19-depleted stem cell transplant. The receptors here all came from a male patient aged 5 to 17 who had a stem cell transplant for acute lymphoblastic leukemia, so the T cells may come from the graft donor.

The table lists this clonotype with many counts. This chain joins TRBV10-2 and TRBJ2-1, with TRBD2 identical over 8 bases. With 3 bases clipped from V and 8 bases from J, the junction kept 9 bases outside the gene matches. Looked up from germline, CDR1 is WSHSY and CDR2 is SAAADI. This CDR3 comprises 15 residues. The chain's CDR3 is CASSEGGAGADEQFF. CDR3 nucleotide sequence: TGCGCCAGCAGTGAAGGGGGAGCGGGAGCAGATGAGCAGTTCTTC.

This clonotype showed up just a few times. This sequence joins TRBV20-1 and TRBJ2-7, with D possibly matching TRBD2 (5 bases). Germline CDR1 reads DFQATT; CDR2 reads SNEGSKA (reference sequence). The CDR3 runs 14 residues. V gave up 3 bases and J gave up 0 bases, with 12 bases separating them. CDR3 residues: CSARSWESSYEQYF. DNA for the CDR3: TGCAGTGCTAGGAGTTGGGAGAGCTCCTACGAGCAGTACTTC.

The sample holds a few counts of this clonotype. The chain joins TRBV5-1 to TRBJ2-2, with 7 bases aligning to TRBD2. Germline CDR1 is SGHRS and CDR2 is YFSETQ. The V segment lost 3 bases and the J segment 4 bases; nucleotides outside the gene matches: 9. The CDR3 sequence is 16 residues long. The CDR3 nucleotides read TGCGCCAGCAGCTGGACTAGTTTGGCTCGCACCGGGGAGCTGTTTTTT. Protein sequence: CASSWTSLARTGELFF.

The V and J genes are TRBV29-1 and TRBJ1-1; D not resolved. V lost 4 bases, J lost 0 bases, and 9 bases lay in between. Germline V gives CDR1 SQVTM, CDR2 ANQGSEA. The CDR3 runs to 13 residues. CDR3 sequence: CSVGLGMNTEAFF. The CDR3, as DNA: TGCAGCGTTGGTCTTGGGATGAACACTGAAGCTTTCTTT.

This clonotype was observed a few times. This chain links TRBV7-3 with TRBJ2-2; 9 bases are a match to TRBD2. The V gene end was trimmed by 0 bases and the J gene end by 4 bases; junction bases not matched to a gene: 12. The germline V gene has CDR1 SGHTA and CDR2 FQGTGA. CDR3 length: 19 residues. For the CDR3, the DNA is TGTGCCAGCAGCTTAACGGGCTTGTTAAGCGGGAGGACCACCGGGGAGCTGTTTTTT. Protein product: CASSLTGLLSGRTTGELFF.

The chain is built from TRBV12-5 and TRBJ2-5; D gene ambiguous. The length of the CDR3 is 12 residues. Trimming removed 6 bases at V and 8 bases at J, with 13 bases between. Germline loops: CDR1 LGHNT, CDR2 FRNRAP. In DNA form, the CDR3 reads TGTGCTAGTGGCGCTCCCCTGGGAACCCAGTACTTC. Translating it yields CASGAPLGTQYF.

The chain combines TRBV28 with TRBJ2-3, with D possibly being TRBD1 (6 bases). V lost 7 bases and J lost 6, with 11 bases in between. CDR3 length: 12 amino acids. Germline V CDR1 and CDR2: MDHEN, SYDVKM. In nucleotides, the CDR3 is TGTGCCAGCAACAGGGATTTGGATACGCAGTATTTT. It yields the protein CASNRDLDTQYF.

This clonotype was counted a few times. The CDR3 DNA sequence: TGTGCCAGCAGTGAACTCGGGCTAGCGGATATTACGAACTACTACGAGCAGTACTTC. It translates to CASSELGLADITNYYEQYF. The J gene is TRBJ2-7, the V gene TRBV2, with 7 positions matching TRBD2. Per the germline V gene, CDR1 is SNHLY and CDR2 is FYNNEI. V lost 2 bases, J lost 3 bases, and 19 bases stayed unmatched. The CDR3 covers 19 residues.

The chain carries TRBV14 and TRBJ2-2, with no clear D. Germline CDR1 is SGHDN and CDR2 is FVKESK. V dropped 0 bases and J dropped 6 bases, with 8 bases sitting between them. The CDR3 loop spans 14 amino acids. The CDR3 loop reads CASSQDYTAGELFF. In DNA form, the CDR3 reads TGTGCCAGCAGCCAAGATTACACAGCCGGGGAGCTGTTTTTT.